This T cell receptor beta chain was observed in a study of blood T cell repertoires in COVID-19. Turning to the study itself: From the United States, Italy and Spain came samples of acute and convalescent COVID-19. The cDNA or gDNA used as material had been derived from T cells, B-cell-depleted T cells, or PBMCs.

This clone was picked up one time. The same CDR3 can be traced to other DNA sequences in this sample. Germline V gene lookup returns CDR1 MNHNS and CDR2 SASEGT. V was shortened by 1 base and J by 0 bases, with 4 bases between the two germline ends. This CDR3 is built from 14 residues. In the authors' methods: Scientists estimated how many nucleated cells there were by amplifying reference gene primers. Libraries were prepared by immunoSEQ multiplex PCR; TCRdb keeps only in-frame clonotypes and omits some of them. D and trimming were read from the DNA, whereas the V and J calls and clone size are those reported in that table. Altogether over 150,000 clones are present, approximately 88% being singletons, with the ten largest covering approximately 2.9%.

The sequenced material came from peripheral blood. This clonotype originated in a woman aged 60-70 years with acute or convalescent COVID-19. The chain joins TRBV6-1 to TRBJ1-5; D call uncertain. CDR3 in DNA: TGTGCCAGCAGTGAAGGTCTTAGCAATCAGCCCCAGCATTTT. Its translation is CASSEGLSNQPQHF.